The 26 T cell receptor beta chains listed next were all sequenced from one sample in a study of cytomegalovirus exposure and HLA in healthy donors. Researchers ran the PCR with 60 Vbeta and 13 Jbeta primers. The method was immunoSEQ multiplex PCR; TCRdb's version includes in-frame clones alone and lacks a portion of them. The table shows some 130,000 clones, with approximately 80% occurring only once. Sequencing was carried out using PBMCs. These TCRs come from a man aged 30 to 39 in good health and CMV-seronegative.

CDR3 sequence reads: CAWTQGGYGYTF. The CDR3 DNA is TGTGCCTGGACTCAGGGTGGGTATGGCTACACCTTC. The chain is built from TRBV30 and TRBJ1-2; TRBD1 might be the D (5 bases). This CDR3 is built from 12 residues. V was pared by 4 bases and J by 5 bases, with 11 bases between. Germline V gene data show CDR1 as GTSNPN and CDR2 as SVGIG (reference sequence).

The chain couples TRBV25-1 to TRBJ2-5; 8 nucleotides line up with TRBD1. This CDR3 comprises 16 residues. With V trimmed by 2 bases and J by 3 bases, 8 bases remained unmatched. CDR1 and CDR2 from the germline V gene are MGHDK and SYGVNS. This CDR3 reads CASSEAGTGPEETQYF. CDR3 DNA: TGTGCCAGCAGTGAAGCCGGGACAGGTCCTGAAGAGACCCAGTACTTC.

This clone was seen only a few times. The rearrangement uses TRBV5-1 and TRBJ2-1; D remains unclear. Germline V gene sequence: CDR1 SGHRS, CDR2 YFSETQ. This CDR3 has 15 amino acids. V lost 4 bases, J lost 1 base, and 12 bases lay in between. The CDR3 protein is CASSITGLSYNEQFF. CDR3 bases: TGCGCCAGCAGCATAACTGGGCTATCCTACAATGAGCAGTTCTTC. Drawing the rest from reference TRBV5-1 and TRBJ2-1, the complete variable domain is KAGVTQTPRYLIKTRGQQVTLSCSPISGHRSVSWYQQTPGQGLQFLFEYFSETQRNKGNFPGRFSGRQFSNSRSEMNVSTLELGDSALYLCASSITGLSYNEQFFGPGTRLTVL.

A few counts support this clone. The rearrangement joins TRBV7-2 to TRBJ1-4, with a tentative D call TRBD1 (5 bases). The CDR3 spans 15 residues. V dropped 5 bases and J dropped 4 bases, with 14 bases sitting between them. The germline CDR1 and CDR2 sequences are SGHTA and FQGNSA. The CDR3: CASSGLAGDNEKLFF. The DNA for the CDR3 is TGTGCCAGCAGCGGCCTTGCGGGGGATAATGAAAAACTGTTTTTT.

This rearrangement joins TRBV6-5 to TRBJ2-7; 9 nucleotides match TRBD1. V was clipped by 0 bases and J by 1 base; unmatched bases: 1. CDR3 size: 15 residues. Germline CDR1 MNHEY, CDR2 SVGAGI. The CDR3 bases are TGTGCCAGCAGTTACTCCGGACAGGGGTCCTACGAGCAGTACTTC. This sequence encodes CASSYSGQGSYEQYF.

This chain connects TRBV28 to TRBJ1-5; D gene unclear. CDR3 length equals 15 residues. The germline V gene has CDR1 MDHEN and CDR2 SYDVKM. Trimming took 8 bases from V and 4 from J, leaving 18 bases between them. CDR3 in amino acids: CASEEWIAPNQPQHF. The CDR3 DNA follows: TGTGCCAGCGAGGAGTGGATCGCACCTAATCAGCCCCAGCATTTT.

The rearrangement joins TRBV28 to TRBJ2-7; 10 bases fit TRBD1. The CDR3 is 15 amino acids. CDR1 is MDHEN and CDR2 is SYDVKM in the germline V gene. V lost 4 bases, J lost 1 base, and 4 bases stayed unmatched. DNA for the CDR3: TGTGCCAGCAGTTCCCCGGGACAGGGGTCCTACGAGCAGTACTTC. As protein: CASSSPGQGSYEQYF.

The J gene is TRBJ2-5, the V gene TRBV2, with 7 bases aligning to TRBD1. The CDR3 totals 14 residues. Trimming cost V 6 bases and J 2 bases; bases outside gene matches: 6. CDR1 and CDR2 (germline): SNHLY, FYNNEI. The CDR3 coding sequence is TGTGCCAGCAGAGCACGGACAGGTCAAGAGACCCAGTACTTC. It codes for CASRARTGQETQYF.

The rearrangement uses TRBV19 and TRBJ2-3, with TRBD1 matching over 7 bases. The ends lost 4 bases at V and 1 base at J; junction bases unmatched: 2. The CDR3 loop spans 14 amino acids. Germline CDR1 reads LNHDA; CDR2 reads SQIVND (reference sequence). Here the CDR3 DNA reads TGTGCCAGTAGTACAGACAGGGGCACAGATACGCAGTATTTT. Its translation: CASSTDRGTDTQYF.

This clone occurred a few times. This chain uses TRBV2 with TRBJ1-5; 9 nucleotides align to TRBD1. CDR1 is SNHLY, CDR2 FYNNEI, per germline. This CDR3 has 14 amino acids. Trimming cost V 6 bases and J 2 bases; bases outside gene matches: 2. DNA of the CDR3: TGTGCCAGCAGAACAGGGGGCGGCAATCAGCCCCAGCATTTT. Translation: CASRTGGGNQPQHF.

This clone was detected a few times. The rearrangement uses TRBV2 and TRBJ2-7, with D possibly TRBD1 on 5 matching bases. Trimming shortened V by 8 bases and J by 2 bases, and 10 bases separated the two germline ends. Germline CDR1 and CDR2: SNHLY and FYNNEI. This CDR3 region has 12 residues. CDR3 nucleotide sequence: TGTGCCAGCCAGGGCTCAGCCTACGAGCAGTACTTC. This gives the protein CASQGSAYEQYF. Full variable domain (missing parts from reference TRBV2 and TRBJ2-7): EPEVTQTPSHQVTQMGQEVILRCVPISNHLYFYWYRQILGQKVEFLVSFYNNEISEKSEIFDDQFSVERPDGSNFTLKIRSTKLEDSAMYFCASQGSAYEQYFGPGTRLTVT.

The sample holds one count of this clone. The chain couples TRBV28 to TRBJ2-5; 11 bases line up with TRBD2. The end of the DNA is better explained by TRBJ2-7, so the J call may be wrong. CDR1 is MDHEN and CDR2 is SYDVKM in the germline V gene. The CDR3 contains 16 residues. CDR3 loop: CASSPPGTSGTYEQYF. In DNA form, the CDR3 reads TGTGCCAGCAGTCCCCCTGGGACTAGCGGTACCTACGAGCAGTACTTC.

The gene calls are TRBV4-1 and TRBJ1-2, with a possible D match to TRBD1 (5 bases). The germline gives CDR1 MGHRA, CDR2 YSYEKL. This CDR3 has 15 residues. V dropped 1 base and J dropped 4 bases, with 13 bases sitting between them. Written as DNA, the CDR3 is TGCGCCAGCAGCCAAGCCGGACAAGCCTTCTATGGCTACACCTTC. This translates into CASSQAGQAFYGYTF.

V gene TRBV6-5 combines with J gene TRBJ2-5; 10 positions match TRBD1. Judging by the DNA end, TRBJ2-7 fits better; the J call may be wrong. CDR1 is MNHEY and CDR2 is SVGAGI in the germline V gene. The CDR3 spans 14 residues. In DNA, the CDR3 is TGTGCCAGCAGCGACGACAGGGGGCAGATCGAGCAGTACTTC. Protein: CASSDDRGQIEQYF.

The chain links TRBV30 to TRBJ2-7; 10 bases match TRBD1. The germline V gene encodes CDR1 GTSNPN and CDR2 SVGIG (reference sequence). Germline trimming cut 5 bases from V and 0 bases from J; bases unmatched to any gene: 4. The CDR3 extends over 14 amino acids. CDR3 sequence (DNA): TGTGCCTGGCGGACAGGGGGGTCCTCCTACGAGCAGTACTTC. It is translated as CAWRTGGSSYEQYF.

V is TRBV5-1 and J is TRBJ2-2; 9 positions agree with TRBD1. The CDR3 has 17 residues. Germline V lookup: CDR1 SGHRS, CDR2 YFSETQ. Losses at the gene ends were 0 bases for V and 3 bases for J; bases not matched to a gene: 6. CDR3 in DNA: TGCGCCAGCAGCTTGGGTGAGGGACAGGGAGACACCGGGGAGCTGTTTTTT. This gives the protein CASSLGEGQGDTGELFF.

This clone was counted a few times. The genes are TRBV6-1 and TRBJ1-1, with a weak D call TRBD1 (6 bases). Trimming removed 6 bases at V and 6 bases at J, with 14 bases between. Germline values: CDR1 MNHNS, CDR2 SASEGT. This CDR3 comprises 13 residues. CDR3 coding DNA: TGTGCCAGCAGCTACCAGGGGCGCTCTGAAGCTTTCTTT. Translated, it gives CASSYQGRSEAFF.

The chain recombines TRBV9 with TRBJ2-1; D might be TRBD2 (6 bases). The CDR3 loop spans 16 amino acids. V lost 0 bases and J 7 bases, leaving 17 bases between the germline ends. Germline V gene lookup returns CDR1 SGDLS and CDR2 YYNGEE. This CDR3 reads CASSVERDFDLNEQFF. For the CDR3, the DNA is TGTGCCAGCAGCGTAGAAAGGGACTTTGATTTAAATGAGCAGTTCTTC.

V usage is TRBV5-6 and J usage is TRBJ2-3; D may be TRBD2 (7 bases). Germline assignment: CDR1 SGHDT and CDR2 YYEEEE. The CDR3 is 16 residues long. Trimming took 7 bases from V and 5 from J, leaving 23 bases between them. CDR3 nucleotide sequence: TGTGCCAGCCGGATGGGCCCCGGGGGGCAGGGAGATACGCAGTATTTT. This translates into CASRMGPGGQGDTQYF.

V usage is TRBV4-1 and J usage is TRBJ1-2; no clear D. Germline CDR1 MGHRA, CDR2 YSYEKL. V was cut by 4 bases and J by 2 bases, with 11 bases left in between. This CDR3 has 14 amino acids. As DNA, the CDR3 is TGCGCCAGCAGCCTCAACAGTTTCAACTATGGCTACACCTTC. Translating gives CASSLNSFNYGYTF.

This chain joins TRBV27 and TRBJ1-1; TRBD1 matches at 11 bases. The CDR3 has 15 residues. Germline assignment: CDR1 MNHEY and CDR2 SMNVEV (reference sequence). The V segment lost 1 base and the J segment 3 bases; nucleotides outside the gene matches: 1. CDR3 in DNA: TGTGCCAGCAGTTTATGGGGACAGGGGGACACTGAAGCTTTCTTT. It translates to CASSLWGQGDTEAFF.

This clone occurred a few times. This chain links TRBV5-1 with TRBJ1-1; 10 nucleotides line up with TRBD1. Germline-derived CDR1 and CDR2 are SGHRS and YFSETQ. The CDR3 runs to 17 residues. The ends lost 1 base at V and 0 bases at J; junction bases unmatched: 6. CDR3 sequence reads: CASSLSLDRGLNTEAFF. CDR3 bases: TGCGCCAGCAGCTTGTCGCTGGACAGGGGGTTGAACACTGAAGCTTTCTTT.

This chain connects TRBV29-1 to TRBJ2-5; perhaps TRBD2 as D (5 bases). Trimming took off 7 bases at V and 5 bases at J, with 8 bases between the two ends. The germline gives CDR1 SQVTM, CDR2 ANQGSEA. The CDR3 is 10 amino acids. The CDR3 DNA reads TGCAGCGCCGGCGGGGAGACCCAGTACTTC. Amino acid sequence: CSAGGETQYF.

V usage is TRBV13 and J usage is TRBJ2-7; 7 bases align to TRBD2. CDR3 length equals 14 residues. CDR1 and CDR2 from the germline V gene are PRHDT and FYEKMQ (reference sequence). V lost 5 bases, J lost 7 bases, and 11 bases stayed unmatched. The CDR3 nucleotides read TGTGCCAGCAGCCCAGGAGGGGAGGGCCGGGAGCAGTACTTC. Translated, it gives CASSPGGEGREQYF.

The CDR3 here is CATPTVGGELFF. The CDR3 region has the DNA TGTGCCACCCCTACAGTGGGCGGGGAGCTGTTTTTT. The rearrangement uses TRBV11-2 and TRBJ2-2, with D hard to call. V lost 10 bases, J lost 7 bases, and 13 bases lay in between. The CDR3 has 12 amino acids. Germline CDR1 reads SGHAT; CDR2 reads FQNNGV.

Here the CDR3 reads CASKGTGKETQYF. CDR3 bases: TGCGCCAGCAAAGGGACTGGTAAAGAGACCCAGTACTTC. The chain carries TRBV5-1 and TRBJ2-7, with D possibly being TRBD2 (6 bases). TRBJ2-5 explains the end of the DNA better; the J call may be wrong. Looked up from germline, CDR1 is SGHRS and CDR2 is YFSETQ. This CDR3 comprises 13 residues.